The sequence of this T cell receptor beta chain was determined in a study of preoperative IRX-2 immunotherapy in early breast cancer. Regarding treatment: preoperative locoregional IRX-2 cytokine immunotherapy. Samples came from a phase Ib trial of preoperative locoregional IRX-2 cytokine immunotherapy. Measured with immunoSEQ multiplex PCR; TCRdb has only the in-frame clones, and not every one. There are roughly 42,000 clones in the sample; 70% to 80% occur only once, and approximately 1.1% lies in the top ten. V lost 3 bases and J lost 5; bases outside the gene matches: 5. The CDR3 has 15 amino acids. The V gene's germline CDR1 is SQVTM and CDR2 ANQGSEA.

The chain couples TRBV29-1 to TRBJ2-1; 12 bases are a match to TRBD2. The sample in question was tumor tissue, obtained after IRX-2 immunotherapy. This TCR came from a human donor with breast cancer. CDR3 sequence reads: CSVDFLAGGNNEQFF. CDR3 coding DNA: TGCAGCGTTGATTTCCTAGCGGGAGGGAACAATGAGCAGTTCTTC.